These 29 T cell receptor beta chains were all obtained from the same sample, sequenced in a study of T cell repertoires in cytomegalovirus infection. TCRdb independently ran MiXCR on the reads; one entry per CDR3 protein. Of fewer than 200,000 distinct CDR3 sequences in the sample, roughly 14% were seen once. The sequenced sample was PBMCs. All receptors derive from a human donor in good health (CMV status not recorded). Some clones in this sample may be carry-over from other donors' samples.

V gene TRBV19 combines with J gene TRBJ1-6, with 7 bases that match TRBD1. The CDR3 consists of 20 residues. The V gene's germline CDR1 is LNHDA and CDR2 SQIVND (reference sequence). Unmatched junction bases numbered 17, after V lost 6 bases and J lost 0 bases. The CDR3 reads CASSATELIRGSSYNSPLHF. CDR3 DNA: TGTGCCAGTAGCGCCACGGAACTGATCAGGGGGAGCTCCTATAATTCACCCCTCCACTTT.

This clonotype was observed a handful of times. V usage is TRBV19 and J usage is TRBJ2-7; D gene ambiguous. Germline V lookup: CDR1 LNHDA, CDR2 SQIVND (reference sequence). The V and J ends lost 4 bases and 1 base respectively, with 8 bases between them. The length of the CDR3 is 13 residues. The CDR3 DNA reads TGTGCCAGTAGTACGACGGATTCCTACGAGCAGTACTTC. Its translation: CASSTTDSYEQYF. Combining the CDR3 with reference TRBV19 and TRBJ2-7 gives the whole variable domain DGGITQSPKYLFRKEGQNVTLSCEQNLNHDAMYWYRQDPGQGLRLIYYSQIVNDFQKGDIAEGYSVSREKKESFPLTVTSAQKNPTAFYLCASSTTDSYEQYFGPGTRLTVT.

This clonotype was seen ten or more times. The J gene is TRBJ2-1, the V gene TRBV7-3; 7 nucleotides agree with TRBD1. The ends lost 6 bases at V and 0 bases at J; junction bases unmatched: 5. The germline CDR1 and CDR2 sequences are SGHTA and FQGTGA. This CDR3 is 15 amino acids long. In DNA, the CDR3 is TGTGCCAGCAGTTCAGACAGGGCCTCCTACAATGAGCAGTTCTTC. Translation: CASSSDRASYNEQFF. The full variable domain, completed using reference TRBV7-3 and TRBJ2-1, is GAGVSQTPSNKVTEKGKYVELRCDPISGHTALYWYRQSLGQGPEFLIYFQGTGAADDSGLPNDRFFAVRPEGSVSTLKIQRTERGDSAVYLCASSSDRASYNEQFFGPGTRLTVL.

This clonotype was observed at least ten times. The genes are TRBV7-2 and TRBJ2-5; 15 bases line up with TRBD2. This CDR3 spans 16 amino acids. Germline values: CDR1 SGHTA, CDR2 FQGNSA. V lost 3 bases, J lost 4 bases, and 3 bases stayed unmatched. The CDR3 sequence: CASSFAGLAGGETQYF. CDR3 sequence (DNA): TGTGCCAGCAGCTTCGCGGGACTAGCGGGAGGAGAGACCCAGTACTTC.

A remark on this clonotype: A single base separates this from a much larger clone, so it may be a read error. The J gene is TRBJ2-3, the V gene TRBV29-1, with 9 bases lining up with TRBD2. Germline V gives CDR1 SQVTM, CDR2 ANQGSEA. There are 15 residues in the CDR3. CDR3: CSTLASGVSTDTRYF. DNA of the CDR3: TGCAGCACCCTTGCTAGCGGGGTGAGCACAGATACGCGGTATTTT.

This clonotype was recorded at least ten times. The chain links TRBV7-6 to TRBJ2-7; the D is unclear. This CDR3 has 16 amino acids. The V gene lost 2 bases and the J gene lost 2 bases, with 16 bases spanning the gap. Germline V gene sequence: CDR1 SGHVS, CDR2 FNYEAQ. CDR3 residues: CASSLIPWPRTYEQYF. CDR3 coding DNA: TGTGCCAGCAGCTTAATCCCCTGGCCCCGAACCTACGAGCAGTACTTC.

V and J are TRBV5-6 and TRBJ1-5, with TRBD1 matching over 7 bases. This CDR3 is built from 14 residues. Trimming at V came to 4 bases and at J to 7 bases, leaving 8 bases not matched to a gene. Germline values: CDR1 SGHDT, CDR2 YYEEEE. The CDR3 loop is CASSRQGLGQPQHF. The CDR3 nucleotides are TGTGCCAGCAGCCGACAGGGATTGGGACAGCCCCAGCATTTT.

V is TRBV12-3 or TRBV12-4 and J is TRBJ2-7; TRBD1 matches 9 bases. CDR3 length: 15 residues. Trimming at V came to 5 bases and at J to 4 bases, leaving 9 bases not matched to a gene. CDR3 in DNA: TGTGCCAGCAGTCCCCCGGGACAGGGAGCTTACGAGCAGTACTTC. This encodes CASSPPGQGAYEQYF.

This clonotype was observed a handful of times. CDR3 bases: TGCAGTGCTCCCTCGGATGAGCAGTTCTTC. Protein sequence: CSAPSDEQFF. The chain carries TRBV20-1 and TRBJ2-1, with unresolved D. Trimming removed 5 bases at V and 8 bases at J, with 7 bases between. The CDR3 is 10 amino acids. Per germline, CDR1 DFQATT and CDR2 SNEGSKA (reference sequence).

The rearrangement links TRBV10-1 to TRBJ1-2; D possibly corresponds to TRBD1 (6 bases). This CDR3 has 13 amino acids. The V end lost 9 bases, the J end lost 4 bases, and 15 bases lay between the germline ends. The germline gives CDR1 WNHNN, CDR2 SYGVQD (reference sequence). The CDR3 protein is CARSDRSCYGYTF. The CDR3 DNA follows: TGCGCCAGATCAGACAGGTCCTGCTATGGCTACACCTTC.

This clonotype was seen at least ten times. The chain employs TRBV7-6 and TRBJ1-5, with a tentative D call TRBD1 (5 bases). The V end lost 1 base, the J end lost 0 bases, and 10 bases lay between the germline ends. The length of the CDR3 is 16 residues. Per the germline V gene, CDR1 is SGHVS and CDR2 is FNYEAQ. The CDR3 nucleotides are TGTGCCAGCAGCTTAGGACCAGGGCTTAGCAATCAGCCCCAGCATTTT. It specifies CASSLGPGLSNQPQHF.

This clonotype was recorded a few times. The chain links TRBV7-2 to TRBJ2-4; tentative D call: TRBD1 (6 bases). Trimming stripped 1 base from V and 6 bases from J, with 10 bases between. The CDR3 length is 14 residues. CDR1 is SGHTA and CDR2 is FQGNSA in the germline V gene. CDR3 amino acids: CASSLVGAGNIQYF. CDR3 nucleotides: TGTGCCAGCAGCTTAGTGGGGGCTGGAAACATTCAGTACTTC.

This clonotype was detected a few times. This rearrangement joins TRBV29-1 to TRBJ2-7; 7 bases match TRBD1. The CDR3 sequence is 13 residues long. Trimming at V came to 2 bases and at J to 2 bases, leaving 3 bases not matched to a gene. Germline V gives CDR1 SQVTM, CDR2 ANQGSEA. The CDR3 reads CSVETGTAYEQYF. The CDR3 coding sequence is TGCAGCGTTGAAACAGGGACAGCCTACGAGCAGTACTTC.

This clonotype appeared a few times. CDR3 in DNA: TGTGCTAGTGGTTTGAGCGAGCAGTACTTC. Its translation is CASGLSEQYF. This chain links TRBV12-5 with TRBJ2-7; D not certain. V was pared by 2 bases and J by 6 bases, with 2 bases between. The length of the CDR3 is 10 residues. Germline loops: CDR1 LGHNT, CDR2 FRNRAP. Full variable domain (rest looked up from reference TRBV12-5 and TRBJ2-7): DARVTQTPRHKVTEMGQEVTMRCQPILGHNTVFWYRQTMMQGLELLAYFRNRAPLDDSGMPKDRFSAEMPDATLATLKIQPSEPRDSAVYFCASGLSEQYFGPGTRLTVT.

This clonotype was detected ten times or more. The chain carries TRBV7-2 and TRBJ1-4; D not certain. The V end was cut by 5 bases, the J end by 7 bases, with 17 bases between. Germline-derived CDR1 and CDR2 are SGHTA and FQGNSA. The CDR3 has 15 residues. The CDR3 DNA follows: TGTGCCAGCAGCCCATGGGCATCGTCGAGTGAAAAACTGTTTTTT. It yields the protein CASSPWASSSEKLFF.

This chain links TRBV12-3 or TRBV12-4 with TRBJ2-7; TRBD2 might be the D (6 bases). V lost 5 bases to trimming and J lost 4 bases, with 21 bases between them. This CDR3 is 16 amino acids long. As DNA, the CDR3 is TGTGCCAGCAGTCCCCCCCGGGGACTTAGCGCTTACGAGCAGTACTTC. Protein product: CASSPPRGLSAYEQYF.

This clonotype was detected only a few times. The CDR3 spells CASSLQAIRNTEAFF. DNA for the CDR3: TGCGCCAGCAGTCTTCAGGCGATCAGGAACACTGAAGCTTTCTTT. The chain employs TRBV23-1 and TRBJ1-1; D not resolved. TRBV23-1 counts as an open reading frame of uncertain function. The CDR3 contains 15 residues. V was clipped by 4 bases and J by 1 base, with 13 bases between them.

The chain is built from TRBV14 and TRBJ1-3, with D uncertain. CDR3 length equals 16 residues. In germline, CDR1 is SGHDN, CDR2 FVKESK. Trimming pared 0 bases from V and 0 bases from J, leaving 9 bases between. The CDR3 spells CASSQERFHSGNTIYF. CDR3 coding DNA: TGTGCCAGCAGCCAAGAGAGATTCCACTCTGGAAACACCATATATTTT.

This clonotype was recorded at least ten times. The genes are TRBV4-1 and TRBJ1-6; D call uncertain. CDR3 length: 15 residues. Germline assignment: CDR1 MGHRA and CDR2 YSYEKL. Trimming took 1 base from V and 9 from J, leaving 13 bases between them. The CDR3 bases are TGCGCCAGCAGCCAAGGTGAAGGAGCAGGTTCACCCCTCCACTTT. It codes for CASSQGEGAGSPLHF.

This clonotype was found many times. The chain uses TRBV12-3 or TRBV12-4 and TRBJ2-1, with TRBD2 identical over 9 bases. Trimming removed 6 bases from V and 2 bases from J; junction bases left unmatched: 17. CDR3 length: 19 amino acids. The CDR3 nucleotides are TGTGCCAGCAGCCCGCTGCTAGGGGAGCGGGGGGCCACCTACAATGAGCAGTTCTTC. Encoded protein: CASSPLLGERGATYNEQFF.

The DNA for the CDR3 is TGTGCCAGCAGTTACGAGACTCCCGGGGCCAACGTCCTGACTTTC. It translates to CASSYETPGANVLTF. This rearrangement joins TRBV6-5 to TRBJ2-6; D remains unclear. Germline lookup yields CDR1 MNHEY and CDR2 SVGAGI. This CDR3 has 15 amino acids. Between the trimmed V and J ends, which lost 2 bases and 4 bases, there was a span of 9 bases.

This clonotype was counted between two and nine times. The CDR3 protein is CASSGTEETQYF. CDR3 sequence (DNA): TGTGCCAGCAGTGGGACAGAAGAGACCCAGTACTTC. This chain links TRBV12-3 or TRBV12-4 with TRBJ2-5, with 7 bases aligning to TRBD1. This CDR3 spans 12 amino acids. V gave up 5 bases and J gave up 3 bases; unmatched junction bases: 0.

The sample holds many counts of this clonotype. J is TRBJ2-1 and V is TRBV5-6, with TRBD2 identical over 9 bases. The CDR3 contains 17 residues. Per the germline V gene, CDR1 is SGHDT and CDR2 is YYEEEE. Trimming cost V 4 bases and J 5 bases; bases outside gene matches: 13. The CDR3 DNA reads as TGTGCCAGCAGCCTAGGTGGGGCGGGGGGGCCCCACAATGAGCAGTTCTTC. Residues: CASSLGGAGGPHNEQFF.

This clonotype came up a few times. The chain recombines TRBV6-4 with TRBJ2-7; TRBD2 might be the D (6 bases). The germline V gene has CDR1 MRHNA and CDR2 SNTAGT. This CDR3 is built from 17 residues. The V end lost 0 bases, the J end lost 6 bases, and 21 bases lay between the germline ends. The CDR3 nucleotides read TGTGCCAGCAGTGACTCGTTCGGCCGCGCTGAGGAGGGCGAGCAGTACTTC. This encodes CASSDSFGRAEEGEQYF.

V gene TRBV20-1 combines with J gene TRBJ2-4, with unresolved D. This CDR3 has 12 residues. The germline gives CDR1 DFQATT, CDR2 SNEGSKA (reference sequence). V was pared by 3 bases and J by 2 bases, with 5 bases between. The CDR3 DNA is TGCAGTGCTAGGGGGACCAAAAACATTCAGTACTTC. This gives the protein CSARGTKNIQYF.

Ten or more counts support this clonotype. The rearrangement links TRBV15 to TRBJ2-7; D ambiguous. The CDR3 loop spans 15 amino acids. The V and J ends lost 0 bases and 1 base respectively, with 10 bases between them. Germline CDR1 LNHNV, CDR2 YYDKDF (reference sequence). The CDR3 DNA reads as TGTGCCACCAGCAGAGATCTTGCAGATTCCTACGAGCAGTACTTC. Amino acids: CATSRDLADSYEQYF.

The table lists this clonotype with a few counts. The gene calls are TRBV3-1 and TRBJ2-2; D is possibly TRBD2 (5 bases). The V gene lost 4 bases and the J gene lost 7 bases, with 19 bases spanning the gap. The V gene's germline CDR1 is LGHDT and CDR2 YNNKEL (reference sequence). This CDR3 is 16 amino acids long. CDR3 nucleotides: TGTGCCAGCAGCCGGGAAGCGAGGGTTATTGGCGGGGAGCTGTTTTTT. As protein: CASSREARVIGGELFF.

The sample holds many counts of this clonotype. V is TRBV24-1 and J is TRBJ1-1; D might be TRBD1 (5 bases). Germline CDR1 and CDR2: KGHDR and SFDVKD. CDR3 size: 14 residues. Trimming shortened V by 4 bases and J by 2 bases, and 10 bases separated the two germline ends. CDR3: CATSESTGNTEAFF. CDR3 sequence (DNA): TGTGCCACCAGTGAATCTACAGGAAACACTGAAGCTTTCTTT.

V usage is TRBV29-1 and J usage is TRBJ1-5; D is perhaps TRBD1 (5 bases). CDR1 and CDR2 (germline): SQVTM, ANQGSEA. Trimming took off 4 bases at V and 1 base at J, with 5 bases between the two ends. This CDR3 is built from 12 residues. The CDR3 bases are TGCAGCGTTGGACAGAGCAATCAGCCCCAGCATTTT. Protein: CSVGQSNQPQHF.